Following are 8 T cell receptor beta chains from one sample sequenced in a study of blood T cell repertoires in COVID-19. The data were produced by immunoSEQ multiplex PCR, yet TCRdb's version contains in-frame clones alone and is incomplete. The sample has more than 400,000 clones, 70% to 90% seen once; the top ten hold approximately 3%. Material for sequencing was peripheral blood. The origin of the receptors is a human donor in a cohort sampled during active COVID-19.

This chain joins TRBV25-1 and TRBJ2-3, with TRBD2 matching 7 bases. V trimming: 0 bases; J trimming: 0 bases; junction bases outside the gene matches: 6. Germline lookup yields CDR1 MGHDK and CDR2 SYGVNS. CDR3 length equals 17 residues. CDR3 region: CASSEYLGLGSTDTQYF. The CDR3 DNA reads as TGTGCCAGCAGTGAATATTTAGGACTAGGGAGCACAGATACGCAGTATTTT. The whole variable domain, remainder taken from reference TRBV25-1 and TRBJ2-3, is EADIYQTPRYLVIGTGKKITLECSQTMGHDKMYWYQQDPGMELHLIHYSYGVNSTEKGDLSSESTVSRIRTEHFPLTLESARPSHTSQYLCASSEYLGLGSTDTQYFGPGTRLTVL.

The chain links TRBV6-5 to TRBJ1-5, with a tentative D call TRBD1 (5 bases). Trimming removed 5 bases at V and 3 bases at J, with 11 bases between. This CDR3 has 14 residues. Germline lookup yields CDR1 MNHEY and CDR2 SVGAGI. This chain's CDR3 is CASSQGNPNQPQHF. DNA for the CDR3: TGTGCCAGCAGTCAGGGAAACCCCAATCAGCCCCAGCATTTT.

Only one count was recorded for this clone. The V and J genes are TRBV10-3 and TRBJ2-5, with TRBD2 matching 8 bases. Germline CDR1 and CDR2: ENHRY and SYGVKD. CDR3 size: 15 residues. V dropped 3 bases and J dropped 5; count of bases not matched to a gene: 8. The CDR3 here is CAISDPGTREETQYF. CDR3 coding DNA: TGTGCCATCAGTGACCCCGGGACTAGGGAGGAGACCCAGTACTTC.

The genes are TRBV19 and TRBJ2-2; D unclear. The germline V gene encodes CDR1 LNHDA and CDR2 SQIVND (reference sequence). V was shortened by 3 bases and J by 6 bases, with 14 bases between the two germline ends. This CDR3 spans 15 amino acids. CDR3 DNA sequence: TGTGCCAGTAGTATTAGTGCCTTCAACGCCGGGGAGCTGTTTTTT. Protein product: CASSISAFNAGELFF.

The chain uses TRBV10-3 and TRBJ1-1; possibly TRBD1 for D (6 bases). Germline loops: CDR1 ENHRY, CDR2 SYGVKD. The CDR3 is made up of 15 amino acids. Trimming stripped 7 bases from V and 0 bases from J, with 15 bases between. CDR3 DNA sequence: TGTGCCATCACCCGAGGGGGAACCATGAACACTGAAGCTTTCTTT. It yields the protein CAITRGGTMNTEAFF.

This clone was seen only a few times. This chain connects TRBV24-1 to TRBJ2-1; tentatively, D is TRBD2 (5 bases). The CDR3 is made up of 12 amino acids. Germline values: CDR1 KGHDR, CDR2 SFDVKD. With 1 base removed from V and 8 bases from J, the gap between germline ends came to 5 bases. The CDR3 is CATSDFGDEQFF. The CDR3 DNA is TGTGCCACCAGTGATTTCGGGGATGAGCAGTTCTTC.

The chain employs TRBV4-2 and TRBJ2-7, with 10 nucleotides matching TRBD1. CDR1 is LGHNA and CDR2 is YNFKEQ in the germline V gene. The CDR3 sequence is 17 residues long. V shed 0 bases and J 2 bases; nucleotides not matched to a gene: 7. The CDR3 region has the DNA TGTGCCAGCAGCCAAGATGGCGACAGGGGGCGAGCCTACGAGCAGTACTTC. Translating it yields CASSQDGDRGRAYEQYF.

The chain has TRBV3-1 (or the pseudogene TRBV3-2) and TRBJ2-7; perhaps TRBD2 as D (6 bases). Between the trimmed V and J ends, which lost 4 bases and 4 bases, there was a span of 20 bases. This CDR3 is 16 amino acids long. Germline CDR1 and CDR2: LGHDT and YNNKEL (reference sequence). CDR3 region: CASSPLRGRSLYEQYF. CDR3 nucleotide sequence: TGTGCCAGCAGCCCATTGCGAGGGAGGTCCCTTTACGAGCAGTACTTC.